This TCR beta chain was captured in a study of shared clonotypes between healthy human individuals. What was sequenced on ten immunoSEQ deep assay plates was unsorted PBMC DNA. Authors' methods: Quality scores were absent from the junction-only immunoSEQ sequences, so filtering differed. Here immunoSEQ multiplex PCR was the method, and the copy in TCRdb shows in-frame clones only, minus some. V, J and clone size are those of that table, while D and trimming were read from the DNA. The sample includes 400,000 to 500,000 clones, 79% of them seen just once. With 0 bases clipped from V and 7 bases from J, the junction kept 10 bases outside the gene matches. The CDR3 contains 16 residues. Germline assignment: CDR1 MNHEY and CDR2 SMNVEV (reference sequence).

The sequence was collected from a woman between 40 and 50 years old in good health. Some clones in this sample may be carry-over from other donors' samples. The sequencing sample was made of PBMCs. The rearrangement joins TRBV27 to TRBJ2-7, with 9 positions matching TRBD2. In DNA form, the CDR3 reads TGTGCCAGCAGTTTATCTGGCGGGGGGGTGAGTGGGGAGCAGTACTTC. This gives the protein CASSLSGGGVSGEQYF.